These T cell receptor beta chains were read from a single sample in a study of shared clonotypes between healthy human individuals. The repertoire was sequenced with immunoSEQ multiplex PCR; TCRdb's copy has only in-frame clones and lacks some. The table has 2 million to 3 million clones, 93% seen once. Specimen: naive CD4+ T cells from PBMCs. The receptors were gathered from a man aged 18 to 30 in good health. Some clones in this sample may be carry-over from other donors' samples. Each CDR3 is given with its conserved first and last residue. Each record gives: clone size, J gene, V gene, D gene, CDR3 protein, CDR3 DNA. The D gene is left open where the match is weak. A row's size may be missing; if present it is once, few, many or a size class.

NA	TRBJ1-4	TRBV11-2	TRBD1	CASSLVGTDYRKLFF	TGTGCCAGCAGCTTGGTTGGGACAGACTATCGGAAACTGTTTTTT
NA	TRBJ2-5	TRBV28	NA	CASSTRGLDLGETQYF	TGTGCCAGCAGTACCCGCGGGTTGGATCTAGGAGAGACCCAGTACTTC
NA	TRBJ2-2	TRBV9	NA	CASSPRRGGANTGELFF	TGTGCCAGCAGCCCGCGGCGTGGGGGAGCGAACACCGGGGAGCTGTTTTTT
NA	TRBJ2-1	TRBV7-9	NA	CASSFGGEQFF	TGTGCCAGCAGCTTCGGCGGTGAGCAGTTCTTC
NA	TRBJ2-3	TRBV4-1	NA	CASSPRGDTQYF	TGCGCCAGCAGCCCGAGGGGAGATACGCAGTATTTT
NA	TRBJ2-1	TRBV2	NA	CASKAGGGPNSAFF	TGTGCCAGCAAGGCCGGTGGCGGGCCCAACTCCGCGTTCTTC
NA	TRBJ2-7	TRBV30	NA	CAWNLAESPAGQYF	TGTGCCTGGAACTTGGCGGAGTCCCCCGCCGGGCAGTACTTC
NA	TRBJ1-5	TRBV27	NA	CASSSRDSNQPQHF	TGTGCCAGCAGTTCCAGGGACAGCAATCAGCCCCAGCATTTT
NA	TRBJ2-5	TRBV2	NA	CATTTTPETQYF	TGTGCCACCACAACCACACCTGAGACCCAGTACTTC
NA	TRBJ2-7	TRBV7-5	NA	CVRSLGVRSYEQYF	TGTGTCAGAAGCTTAGGAGTCCGCTCCTACGAGCAGTACTTC
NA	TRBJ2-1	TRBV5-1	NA	CASSLGTGYNEQFF	TGCGCCAGCAGCTTAGGTACGGGCTACAATGAGCAGTTCTTC
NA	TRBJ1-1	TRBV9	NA	CASSVGTRGSNTEAFF	TGTGCCAGCAGCGTCGGGACCAGGGGCTCGAACACTGAAGCTTTCTTT
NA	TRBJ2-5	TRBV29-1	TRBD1	CSAQGSREEETQYF	TGCAGCGCACAGGGGAGTCGGGAAGAAGAGACCCAGTACTTC
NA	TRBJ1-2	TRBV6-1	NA	CASSELGGSYGYTF	TGTGCCAGCAGTGAACTCGGGGGTTCCTATGGCTACACCTTC
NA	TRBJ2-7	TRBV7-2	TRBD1	CASSRTGGYEQYF	TGTGCCAGCAGCCGGACAGGTGGTTACGAGCAGTACTTC
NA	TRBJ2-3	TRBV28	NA	CASTGARVRADTQYF	TGTGCCAGCACCGGGGCCCGGGTAAGAGCGGATACGCAGTATTTT
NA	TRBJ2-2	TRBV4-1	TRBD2	CASSHMAAGGKNTGELFF	TGCGCCAGCAGCCATATGGCTGCGGGAGGAAAGAACACCGGGGAGCTGTTTTTT
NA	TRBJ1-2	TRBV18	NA	CASSQGSNGYTF	TGTGCCAGCTCACAGGGATCCAATGGCTACACCTTC
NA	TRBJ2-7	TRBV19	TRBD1	CASSSTGGSYEQYF	TGTGCCAGTAGTAGTACAGGGGGCTCCTACGAGCAGTACTTC
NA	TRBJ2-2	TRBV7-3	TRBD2	CASSLGLAGVPGELFF	TGTGCCAGCAGCTTAGGGCTAGCGGGAGTGCCCGGGGAGCTGTTTTTT
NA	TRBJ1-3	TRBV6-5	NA	CASSYAGLSGNTIYF	TGTGCCAGCAGTTACGCAGGGCTCTCTGGAAACACCATATATTTT
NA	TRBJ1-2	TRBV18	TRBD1	CASSPTGQGANYGYTF	TGTGCCAGCTCACCCACGGGACAGGGAGCTAACTATGGCTACACCTTC
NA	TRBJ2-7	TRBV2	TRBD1	CASSRNRGSSYEQYF	TGTGCCAGCAGTCGGAACAGGGGGAGCTCCTACGAGCAGTACTTC
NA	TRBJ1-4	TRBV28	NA	CASRSPQGGGIDEKLFF	TGTGCCAGCAGGTCACCCCAAGGGGGGGGCATTGATGAAAAACTGTTTTTT
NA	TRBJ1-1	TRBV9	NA	CASSASTGGGEAFF	TGTGCCAGCAGCGCCTCGACGGGCGGCGGTGAAGCTTTCTTT
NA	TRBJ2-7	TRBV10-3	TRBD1	CAISESSRGLIF	TGTGCCATCAGTGAGTCGAGCAGGGGGCTCATATTC
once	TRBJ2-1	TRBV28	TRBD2	CASSLHNSPSGGYNEQFF	TGTGCCAGCAGTCTACACAATTCCCCCAGCGGGGGCTACAATGAGCAGTTCTTC
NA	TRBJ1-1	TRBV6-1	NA	CASSEALQGENTEAFF	TGTGCCAGCAGTGAGGCCCTCCAGGGCGAGAACACTGAAGCTTTCTTT